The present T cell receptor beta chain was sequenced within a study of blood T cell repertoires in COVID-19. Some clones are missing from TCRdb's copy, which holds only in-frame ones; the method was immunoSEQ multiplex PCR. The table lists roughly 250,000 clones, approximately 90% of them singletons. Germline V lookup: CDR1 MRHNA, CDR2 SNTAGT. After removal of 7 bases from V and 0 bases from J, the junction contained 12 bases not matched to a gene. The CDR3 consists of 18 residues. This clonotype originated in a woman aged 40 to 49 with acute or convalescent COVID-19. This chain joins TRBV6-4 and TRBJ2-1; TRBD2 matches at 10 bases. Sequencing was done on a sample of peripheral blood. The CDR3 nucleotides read TGTGCCAGCAAAGCGGCTAGCGGGGGACGAGGCTCCTACAATGAGCAGTTCTTC. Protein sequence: CASKAASGGRGSYNEQFF.